These 7 T cell receptor beta chains were all obtained from the same sample, sequenced in a study of regulatory T cells in long-lasting Graves disease. Time point described: persistent/refractory GD, antithyroid drugs over 5 years with positive TRAb. Construction of the TCR library relied on RNA isolated from PBMCs. Construction of the TCR beta libraries employed iRepertoire HTBI primers in conjunction with Arm-PCR of CDR3 regions. A single record per CDR3 protein comes from TCRdb applying MiXCR to the multiplex PCR reads. Among roughly 450,000 distinct CDR3 sequences listed, 20% to 25% were seen once. Here the sequenced sample was peripheral blood mononuclear cells (PBMCs), taken when the disease was refractory, from a patient treated with antithyroid drugs. These receptors came from a female donor with Graves disease.

This clonotype has a handful of counts. V gene TRBV5-1 combines with J gene TRBJ2-5; 12 bases line up with TRBD2. CDR1 and CDR2 (germline): SGHRS, YFSETQ. The CDR3 contains 18 residues. The trim removed 1 base at V and 5 bases at J, leaving 12 bases unmatched. CDR3 bases: TGCGCCAGCAGCTTGTCTTTCTCTAGCGGGGGGGCCGCGGAGACCCAGTACTTC. It is translated as CASSLSFSSGGAAETQYF.

Many counts were recorded for this clonotype. The rearrangement uses TRBV7-2 and TRBJ2-5; D may be TRBD1 (5 bases). The CDR3 extends over 13 amino acids. The ends were cut back, 7 bases at V and 4 bases at J, with 13 bases in the middle. Germline V gene lookup returns CDR1 SGHTA and CDR2 FQGNSA. The CDR3 DNA follows: TGTGCCAGCACCCAGACAGTAGGAGAGACCCAGTACTTC. This codes for CASTQTVGETQYF.

The chain uses TRBV3-1 and TRBJ2-7, with D unclear. In germline, CDR1 is LGHDT, CDR2 YNNKEL (reference sequence). V lost 3 bases, J lost 5 bases, and 8 bases lay in between. This CDR3 contains 12 residues. This chain's CDR3 is CASSQSADEQYF. The CDR3 coding sequence is TGTGCCAGCAGCCAGTCCGCCGACGAGCAGTACTTC.

The rearrangement links TRBV4-2 to TRBJ2-5; 13 bases line up with TRBD2. V dropped 6 bases and J dropped 3; count of bases not matched to a gene: 7. Germline loops: CDR1 LGHNA, CDR2 YNFKEQ. This CDR3 spans 16 amino acids. The CDR3 DNA reads TGTGCCAGCAGACCCGGACTAGCGGGAGACGAAGAGACCCAGTACTTC. Its protein product is CASRPGLAGDEETQYF.

This clonotype was seen more than once but under ten times. The CDR3, as DNA: TGTGCCAGTAGTCCCGGGACAGGGGCTGGAAACACCATATATTTT. Translation: CASSPGTGAGNTIYF. V usage is TRBV19 and J usage is TRBJ1-3, with TRBD1 identical over 10 bases. The germline CDR1 and CDR2 sequences are LNHDA and SQIVND (reference sequence). This CDR3 is built from 15 residues. With V trimmed by 5 bases and J by 2 bases, 3 bases remained unmatched. The complete variable domain, with remaining parts taken from reference TRBV19 and TRBJ1-3, reads DGGITQSPKYLFRKEGQNVTLSCEQNLNHDAMYWYRQDPGQGLRLIYYSQIVNDFQKGDIAEGYSVSREKKESFPLTVTSAQKNPTAFYLCASSPGTGAGNTIYFGEGSWLTVV.

This chain links TRBV6-1 with TRBJ1-4; 10 positions match TRBD1. Germline-derived CDR1 and CDR2 are MNHNS and SASEGT. The CDR3 has 14 amino acids. The V and J ends lost 4 bases and 7 bases, in that order; junction bases with no gene match: 3. The CDR3 DNA is TGTGCCAGCAGTGTGACAGGGGGCGGTGAAAAACTGTTTTTT. Its translation: CASSVTGGGEKLFF.

Many counts were recorded for this clonotype. The rearrangement uses TRBV6-1 and TRBJ1-2, with 9 nucleotides matching TRBD1. CDR3 length equals 14 residues. The germline V gene encodes CDR1 MNHNS and CDR2 SASEGT. V was clipped by 5 bases and J by 12 bases; unmatched bases: 13. The CDR3 sequence is CASSIGRTGGKDTF. CDR3 DNA sequence: TGTGCCAGCAGTATCGGTAGAACAGGGGGCAAGGACACCTTC.